This TCR beta chain was observed in a study of T cell changes during pregnancy in multiple sclerosis. Here immunoSEQ multiplex PCR was the method, and the copy in TCRdb shows in-frame clones only, minus some. This sample yields 60,000 or so clones, of which about nine tenths are seen a single time; roughly 2.2% belongs to the top ten. From germline, CDR1 is SGHVS and CDR2 FNYEAQ. The length of the CDR3 is 13 residues. Losses at the gene ends were 6 bases for V and 4 bases for J; bases not matched to a gene: 5. The receptor comes from a female donor in good health, enrolled as a control in a pregnancy study. The V gene is TRBV7-6, the J gene TRBJ2-5, with 7 bases fitting TRBD1. This sample comprised peripheral blood, obtained in the second trimester of pregnancy. CDR3 in DNA: TGTGCCAGCAGTTCAGGGGGTATAGAGACCCAGTACTTC. Protein: CASSSGGIETQYF.